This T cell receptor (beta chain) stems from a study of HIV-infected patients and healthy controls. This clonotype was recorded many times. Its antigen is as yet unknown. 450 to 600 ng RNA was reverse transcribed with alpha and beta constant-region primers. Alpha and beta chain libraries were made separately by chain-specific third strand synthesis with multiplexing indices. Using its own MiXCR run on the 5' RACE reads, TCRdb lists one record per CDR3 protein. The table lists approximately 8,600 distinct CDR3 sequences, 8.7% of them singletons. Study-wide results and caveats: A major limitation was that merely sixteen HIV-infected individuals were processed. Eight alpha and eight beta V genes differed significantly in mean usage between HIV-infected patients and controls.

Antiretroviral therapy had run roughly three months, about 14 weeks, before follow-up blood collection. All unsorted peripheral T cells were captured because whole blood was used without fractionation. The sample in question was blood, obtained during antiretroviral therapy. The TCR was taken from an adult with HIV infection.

CDR3 nucleotide sequence: TGCAGTGCTAGAGATGCGACGGGGTCCACTGAAGCTTTCTTT. It encodes CSARDATGSTEAFF. The chain is built from TRBV20-1 and TRBJ1-1; D gene ambiguous. CDR3 length: 14 residues. From germline, CDR1 is DFQATT and CDR2 SNEGSKA (reference sequence). Deletions cut 0 bases from V and 4 bases from J, with 12 bases between.